These 20 T cell receptor beta chains were sequenced from one sample in a study of blood T cell repertoires in COVID-19. Only in-frame clones appear in the TCRdb table, and some are missing; sequencing was by immunoSEQ multiplex PCR. Among 30,000 to 40,000 clones listed, about 90% were seen once. Material: peripheral blood. The receptors originated from a human donor in a cohort sampled during active COVID-19.

V gene TRBV7-2 combines with J gene TRBJ2-1; 10 bases are shared with TRBD2. The J segment lost 4 bases and the V segment lost 6 bases, leaving 6 bases of the junction unmatched. Per germline, CDR1 SGHTA and CDR2 FQGNSA. This CDR3 has 15 residues. The CDR3 nucleotides read TGTGCCAGCAGTTCGCTAGCGGGGGTATACAATGAGCAGTTCTTC. It encodes CASSSLAGVYNEQFF.

This chain links TRBV11-3 with TRBJ2-7, with a tentative D call TRBD2 (5 bases). Trimming cost V 5 bases and J 6 bases, with 23 bases left between them. Germline CDR1 SGHNT, CDR2 YENEEA. This CDR3 is 16 amino acids long. In nucleotides, the CDR3 is TGTGCCAGCAGCCCGGGAAGGAGTCTGCTGGGGTCCGAGCAGTACGTC. Translating it yields CASSPGRSLLGSEQYV.

V and J are TRBV5-1 and TRBJ2-1; maybe TRBD2 (6 bases). The CDR3 has 14 amino acids. Germline CDR1 reads SGHRS; CDR2 reads YFSETQ. Trimming removed 7 bases from V and 3 bases from J, with 14 bases in between. In nucleotides, the CDR3 is TGCGCCAGCCGCGAGATAGCGGACTACAATGAGCAGTTCTTC. Translating gives CASREIADYNEQFF.

The V and J genes are TRBV7-6 and TRBJ2-1; D gene unclear. The CDR3 extends over 12 amino acids. V was shortened by 1 base and J by 13 bases, with 11 bases between the two germline ends. Germline V gives CDR1 SGHVS, CDR2 FNYEAQ. CDR3 loop: CASSLDSLVQFF. The CDR3 nucleotides are TGTGCCAGCAGCTTAGACAGCCTGGTCCAGTTCTTC.

This clone has only one observation. The V call is TRBV19, the J call TRBJ1-5, with D hard to call. Germline CDR1 LNHDA, CDR2 SQIVND (reference sequence). V gave up 5 bases and J gave up 4 bases, with 6 bases separating them. This CDR3 region has 12 residues. CDR3 sequence: CASSYRNQPQHF. The CDR3 nucleotides read TGTGCCAGTAGTTACAGAAATCAGCCCCAGCATTTT.

The V gene is TRBV30, the J gene TRBJ1-5, with D possibly being TRBD1 (5 bases). Trimming removed 0 bases at V and 11 bases at J, with 11 bases between. CDR1 is GTSNPN and CDR2 is SVGIG in the germline V gene (reference sequence). This CDR3 region has 12 residues. The CDR3 nucleotides read TGTGCCTGGAGTGTAAATGGGGACTCCCAGCATTTT. Translating it yields CAWSVNGDSQHF.

The chain is built from TRBV5-1 and TRBJ2-3; 10 positions agree with TRBD2. Germline V CDR1 and CDR2: SGHRS, YFSETQ. The V segment lost 4 bases and the J segment 5 bases; nucleotides outside the gene matches: 10. The CDR3 extends over 16 amino acids. The CDR3 nucleotides read TGCGCCAGCAGCCGGCTAGCGGGGGCTCAGGGAGATACGCAGTATTTT. This sequence encodes CASSRLAGAQGDTQYF.

V usage is TRBV6-5 and J usage is TRBJ1-2, with 10 bases that match TRBD1. The CDR3 runs 13 residues. V dropped 6 bases and J dropped 7; count of bases not matched to a gene: 5. Germline V lookup: CDR1 MNHEY, CDR2 SVGAGI. In nucleotides, the CDR3 is TGTGCCAGCAGCCGGGACAGGGGCTTTGGCTACACCTTC. It translates to CASSRDRGFGYTF.

The rearrangement joins TRBV14 to TRBJ1-2; D is possibly TRBD1 (6 bases). From germline, CDR1 is SGHDN and CDR2 FVKESK. V dropped 2 bases and J dropped 0 bases, with 10 bases sitting between them. The CDR3 extends over 15 amino acids. The CDR3 DNA sequence: TGTGCCAGCAGCCAAATCAACAGGGCTAACTATGGCTACACCTTC. Translated, it gives CASSQINRANYGYTF.

This chain joins TRBV10-3 and TRBJ1-5, with D unclear. This CDR3 region has 15 residues. The germline CDR1 and CDR2 sequences are ENHRY and SYGVKD. The V end was cut by 0 bases, the J end by 9 bases, with 15 bases between. The CDR3 loop is CAISESIVKNGPQHF. CDR3 sequence (DNA): TGTGCCATCAGTGAGTCAATAGTAAAGAATGGGCCCCAGCATTTT.

The gene calls are TRBV5-1 and TRBJ2-2; no reliable D call. V lost 2 bases, J lost 0 bases, and 5 bases lay in between. CDR1 and CDR2 from the germline V gene are SGHRS and YFSETQ. This CDR3 has 14 amino acids. The CDR3 region has the DNA TGCGCCAGCAGCTTACTCGCGAACACCGGGGAGCTGTTTTTT. It encodes CASSLLANTGELFF.

This chain links TRBV19 with TRBJ2-5; a possible D gene is TRBD2 (5 bases). From germline, CDR1 is LNHDA and CDR2 SQIVND (reference sequence). CDR3 length: 15 residues. The V end lost 7 bases, the J end lost 5 bases, and 20 bases lay between the germline ends. For the CDR3, the DNA is TGTGCCAGTAACGACCGACGGTCTCCGGGGGAGACCCAGTACTTC. Encoded protein: CASNDRRSPGETQYF.

The CDR3 coding sequence is TGTGCCAGCAGCCAAGGCGGGAGGGCTTGGAATGAGCAGTTCTTC. It translates to CASSQGGRAWNEQFF. V is TRBV3-1 (or the pseudogene TRBV3-2) and J is TRBJ2-1; the match to TRBD2 covers 9 bases. Germline CDR1 reads LGHDT; CDR2 reads YNNKEL (reference sequence). V was pared by 1 base and J by 7 bases, with 5 bases of the junction left unmatched. CDR3 size: 15 residues.

The gene calls are TRBV11-2 and TRBJ1-6; the match to TRBD1 covers 8 bases. Germline assignment: CDR1 SGHAT and CDR2 FQNNGV. The CDR3 has 13 residues. V trimming: 5 bases; J trimming: 12 bases; junction bases outside the gene matches: 6. CDR3 in DNA: TGTGCCAGCAGCCACGGACAGGGTGGACCCCTCCACTTT. It yields the protein CASSHGQGGPLHF.

The chain combines TRBV6-5 with TRBJ2-3; the match to TRBD2 covers 14 bases. Germline V lookup: CDR1 MNHEY, CDR2 SVGAGI. Trimming removed 8 bases from V and 7 bases from J; junction bases left unmatched: 2. CDR3 length equals 13 residues. This chain's CDR3 is CASRTSGGNTQYF. CDR3 DNA: TGTGCCAGCCGGACTAGCGGGGGGAATACGCAGTATTTT.

The chain carries TRBV5-1 and TRBJ2-2, with 7 positions matching TRBD2. After removal of 2 bases from V and 2 bases from J, the junction contained 3 bases not matched to a gene. CDR3 length equals 15 residues. Germline assignment: CDR1 SGHRS and CDR2 YFSETQ. The CDR3 sequence is CASSLGLGNTGELFF. The CDR3 DNA follows: TGCGCCAGCAGCTTAGGACTAGGTAACACCGGGGAGCTGTTTTTT.

The chain employs TRBV7-9 and TRBJ2-3, with D possibly being TRBD1 (5 bases). V was shortened by 5 bases and J by 6 bases, with 15 bases between the two germline ends. Germline lookup yields CDR1 SEHNR and CDR2 FQNEAQ (reference sequence). There are 14 residues in the CDR3. CDR3 DNA sequence: TGTGCCAGCAGCCCCGTGGGGCTTCTTGATACGCAGTATTTT. Translated, it gives CASSPVGLLDTQYF.

CDR3 region: CASSSGTGGYYGYTF. Written as DNA, the CDR3 is TGTGCCAGCAGTTCCGGGACAGGGGGATACTATGGCTACACCTTC. V and J are TRBV6-2 or TRBV6-3 and TRBJ1-2, with TRBD1 matching over 11 bases. The J segment lost 3 bases and the V segment lost 4 bases, leaving 4 bases of the junction unmatched. CDR3 length: 15 residues. Germline V lookup: CDR1 MNHEY, CDR2 SVGEGT.

The genes are TRBV6-5 and TRBJ1-4; D gene uncertain. V was shortened by 5 bases and J by 7 bases, with 11 bases between the two germline ends. Germline assignment: CDR1 MNHEY and CDR2 SVGAGI. CDR3 length equals 13 residues. The CDR3 DNA follows: TGTGCCAGCAGTAACCCGGGAAGTGAAAAACTGTTTTTT. This gives the protein CASSNPGSEKLFF.

The chain employs TRBV24-1 and TRBJ2-1; tentatively, D is TRBD2 (6 bases). This CDR3 is built from 16 residues. The V gene's germline CDR1 is KGHDR and CDR2 SFDVKD. V gave up 4 bases and J gave up 2 bases, with 14 bases separating them. DNA of the CDR3: TGTGCCACCAGTGACGGAGGGCGGGGCGCCTACAATGAGCAGTTCTTC. As protein: CATSDGGRGAYNEQFF.